The clone carrying this T cell receptor beta chain was found once. The antigen is undetermined. The sample originates from a study of cytomegalovirus exposure and HLA in healthy donors. Study findings and constraints: A reported reduction in N-insertions relative to the approximately 690-donor mean was seen in an Asian-associated ancestry cluster in a later analysis. Reports described diagnosis of cytomegalovirus status by the classifier as highly specific and sensitive.

With 60 Vbeta and 13 Jbeta primers, the PCR was carried out. The assay was immunoSEQ multiplex PCR, and TCRdb's table has in-frame clones only and misses some. The sample holds 110,000 to 150,000 clones, about 75% seen once. This CDR3 spans 14 amino acids. V lost 7 bases and J lost 4, with 16 bases in between. Germline-derived CDR1 and CDR2 are MNHEY and SMNVEV (reference sequence). What was sequenced was PBMCs. This receptor was identified in a man between 60 and 70 years old in good health and CMV-seronegative. This chain links TRBV27 with TRBJ1-2; D not certain. CDR3 DNA: TGTGCCAGCAACCCCCGGGGATCTTCCTATGGCTACACCTTC. This encodes CASNPRGSSYGYTF.